The T cell receptor beta chain described here comes from a study of identical twins. The V and J ends lost 6 bases and 5 bases respectively, with 19 bases between them. The CDR3 covers 15 residues. As for this clonotype: The target antigen is unknown.

Notes on the study in general: Carriage of fewer insertions was seen in abundant cord blood beta clonotypes, whereas memory repertoires showed none. Sequences that were out-of-frame, alpha and twin-shared displayed an excess of low generation probability.

A template switching step contributed a universal primer site, while unique molecular identifiers were present in the cDNA. TCRdb analysed the 5' RACE reads with MiXCR anew, one entry per CDR3 protein. The sample has fewer than 800,000 distinct CDR3 sequences, less than 9% seen once. This sample also belongs to another study, concerning yellow fever vaccine responses in identical twins. That investigation notes: Reports say the vaccine T cell response in twins looked partly convergent and partly personalized.

The receptor comes from a woman between 18 and 29 years old in good health. The sequencing sample was made of PBMCs. This chain uses TRBV12-3 or TRBV12-4 with TRBJ1-2; possible D gene TRBD1, 5 bases. The CDR3 loop is CASSPDTLLGYGYTF. The CDR3 region has the DNA TGTGCCAGCAGCCCGGACACCCTTTTAGGATATGGCTACACCTTC.